One and the same sample provided the 32 T cell receptor beta chains below, sequenced in a study of T-cell reconstitution after alpha-beta-depleted transplantation in children. A TCRbeta library incorporating unique molecular identifiers was prepared. One entry per CDR3 protein, called by TCRdb with MiXCR from the PCR reads. The sample yields approximately 70,000 distinct CDR3 sequences, roughly 4.9% seen once. The sample in question was PBMCs, mostly from graft donor cells, obtained 180 days after TCRalphabeta/CD19-depleted stem cell transplant. The origin of the receptors is a boy younger than two who had a stem cell transplant for acute myeloid leukemia, so the T cells may come from the graft donor.

This clonotype occurred many times. This sequence joins TRBV10-3 and TRBJ2-6, with TRBD2 identical over 8 bases. Trimming removed 0 bases from V and 0 bases from J; junction bases left unmatched: 7. From germline, CDR1 is ENHRY and CDR2 SYGVKD. This CDR3 comprises 19 residues. The CDR3 loop is CAISESPAGAYSGANVLTF. CDR3 nucleotide sequence: TGTGCCATCAGTGAGTCACCAGCGGGGGCTTACTCTGGGGCCAACGTCCTGACTTTC.

This clonotype has a count of ten or more. This rearrangement joins TRBV5-5 to TRBJ2-7; D gene unclear. CDR3 size: 15 residues. Deletions cut 2 bases from V and 0 bases from J, with 12 bases between. Germline CDR1 is SGHKS and CDR2 is YYEKEE (reference sequence). CDR3 sequence: CASSFAAWGSYEQYF. The CDR3 bases are TGTGCCAGCAGCTTTGCCGCCTGGGGCTCCTACGAGCAGTACTTC.

There are many counts of this clonotype. J is TRBJ2-7 and V is TRBV6-6, with D possibly being TRBD1 (6 bases). The CDR3 runs to 14 residues. Trimming stripped 7 bases from V and 0 bases from J, with 13 bases between. The V gene's germline CDR1 is MNHNY and CDR2 SVGAGI (reference sequence). CDR3 bases: TGTGCCAGCACTAGACAGGCCAGCTCCTACGAGCAGTACGTC. Its protein product is CASTRQASSYEQYV.

This clonotype has at least ten counts. The J gene is TRBJ2-7, the V gene TRBV11-2; no reliable D call. The CDR3 totals 14 residues. Germline V gene data show CDR1 as SGHAT and CDR2 as FQNNGV. V lost 2 bases to trimming and J lost 3 bases, with 11 bases between them. DNA of the CDR3: TGTGCCAGCAGCTTACTAAGTCCCGGCTACGAGCAGTACTTC. This translates into CASSLLSPGYEQYF.

This clonotype was picked up many times. This chain links TRBV5-1 with TRBJ1-1; D might be TRBD1 (5 bases). Trimming cost V 6 bases and J 6 bases, with 12 bases left between them. Germline CDR1 is SGHRS and CDR2 is YFSETQ. The CDR3 consists of 12 residues. The CDR3 region is CASTSGRAEAFF. CDR3 nucleotide sequence: TGCGCCAGCACCTCAGGGAGGGCTGAAGCTTTCTTT. The complete variable domain, with remaining parts taken from reference TRBV5-1 and TRBJ1-1, reads KAGVTQTPRYLIKTRGQQVTLSCSPISGHRSVSWYQQTPGQGLQFLFEYFSETQRNKGNFPGRFSGRQFSNSRSEMNVSTLELGDSALYLCASTSGRAEAFFGQGTRLTVV.

This clonotype was seen ten or more times. As DNA, the CDR3 is TGCAGTGCTAGTTATGACTTGGGCTACACCTTC. It specifies CSASYDLGYTF. V and J are TRBV20-1 and TRBJ1-2; D gene unclear. Germline V gene sequence: CDR1 DFQATT, CDR2 SNEGSKA (reference sequence). CDR3 length equals 11 residues. V lost 3 bases and J lost 8, with 10 bases in between.

In its sample, this clonotype was seen many times. V and J are TRBV12-3 or TRBV12-4 and TRBJ2-5; 9 positions agree with TRBD2. J was trimmed by 0 bases and V by 1 base; bases with no gene match: 3. The CDR3 spans 16 residues. In nucleotides, the CDR3 is TGTGCCAGCAGTTTAGAGGCGGGGGGGAACCAAGAGACCCAGTACTTC. Its translation: CASSLEAGGNQETQYF.

This clonotype was recorded at least ten times. J is TRBJ2-1 and V is TRBV7-9; no definite D call. The CDR3 is 15 amino acids. Germline V gives CDR1 SEHNR, CDR2 FQNEAQ (reference sequence). The V end was cut by 6 bases, the J end by 1 base, with 13 bases between. As DNA, the CDR3 is TGTGCCAGCAGACCCCTCCTACAGTCCTACAATGAGCAGTTCTTC. It specifies CASRPLLQSYNEQFF.

This clonotype was found many times. This chain joins TRBV29-1 and TRBJ2-7; D may correspond to TRBD1 or TRBD2 (5 bases each). Germline V CDR1 and CDR2: SQVTM, ANQGSEA. The CDR3 length is 13 residues. Trimming shortened V by 6 bases and J by 5 bases, and 17 bases separated the two germline ends. The chain's CDR3 is CSVVRDPENEQYF. The CDR3 DNA follows: TGCAGCGTCGTCCGGGACCCAGAGAACGAGCAGTACTTC.

This clonotype appeared many times. This chain uses TRBV5-1 with TRBJ2-7; D not resolved. Trimming took off 2 bases at V and 4 bases at J, with 10 bases between the two ends. The CDR3 extends over 13 amino acids. Looked up from germline, CDR1 is SGHRS and CDR2 is YFSETQ. The CDR3 nucleotides are TGCGCCAGCAGCTTCGGTACCGGGTACGAGCAGTACTTC. Translating it yields CASSFGTGYEQYF.

This clonotype was seen at least ten times. V and J are TRBV4-3 and TRBJ2-1, with a possible D match to TRBD1 (5 bases). Germline V lookup: CDR1 LGHNA, CDR2 YSLEER. Deletions cut 0 bases from V and 8 bases from J, with 8 bases between. This CDR3 is 13 amino acids long. This CDR3 reads CASSQDRTYEQFF. As DNA, the CDR3 is TGCGCCAGCAGCCAAGATAGGACATATGAGCAGTTCTTC.

In its sample, this clonotype was seen many times. J is TRBJ2-1 and V is TRBV5-1, with D unresolved. The CDR3 consists of 15 residues. V gave up 3 bases and J gave up 0 bases, with 10 bases separating them. CDR1 is SGHRS, CDR2 YFSETQ, per germline. Written as DNA, the CDR3 is TGCGCCAGCAGCTGGGCTCCCCCCTCCTACAATGAGCAGTTCTTC. Amino acid sequence: CASSWAPPSYNEQFF.

This clonotype was counted many times. The chain uses TRBV5-4 and TRBJ2-5; D is ambiguous. The CDR3 length is 14 residues. V lost 0 bases to trimming and J lost 3 bases, with 9 bases between them. Germline CDR1 is SGHNT and CDR2 is YYREEE (reference sequence). The CDR3 nucleotides read TGTGCCAGCAGCTTGGACGGATTAAAAGAGACCCAGTACTTC. Its translation: CASSLDGLKETQYF.

Many counts were recorded for this clonotype. The rearrangement links TRBV12-3 or TRBV12-4 to TRBJ1-2; no clear D. CDR3 size: 14 residues. The V end was cut by 2 bases, the J end by 6 bases, with 13 bases between. In DNA form, the CDR3 reads TGTGCCAGCAGTTTAAAGATTGGCTCCCATGGCTACACCTTC. It yields the protein CASSLKIGSHGYTF.

Many counts were recorded for this clonotype. This chain links TRBV12-3 or TRBV12-4 with TRBJ2-7; 8 bases line up with TRBD1. V shed 8 bases and J 5 bases; nucleotides not matched to a gene: 20. The CDR3 length is 17 residues. The CDR3 loop is CASSPRGSWTGIHEQYF. Here the CDR3 DNA reads TGTGCCAGCTCTCCTAGGGGGTCCTGGACAGGGATCCACGAGCAGTACTTC.

This clonotype has at least ten counts. The chain employs TRBV20-1 and TRBJ2-5; the D gene is possibly TRBD2 (6 bases). CDR3 length: 16 amino acids. V lost 0 bases and J lost 5, with 19 bases in between. Germline-derived CDR1 and CDR2 are DFQATT and SNEGSKA (reference sequence). CDR3: CSARDQVWPSVETQYF. The CDR3 nucleotides are TGCAGTGCTAGAGATCAAGTGTGGCCTAGCGTGGAGACCCAGTACTTC.

This clonotype was found many times. CDR3 in amino acids: CSARDLRGGTDTQYF. The CDR3 nucleotides are TGCAGTGCTAGAGATCTACGGGGGGGCACAGATACGCAGTATTTT. The chain carries TRBV20-1 and TRBJ2-3; 7 positions agree with TRBD2. The CDR3 is 15 residues long. Germline trimming cut 0 bases from V and 1 base from J; bases unmatched to any gene: 4. Germline V gene lookup returns CDR1 DFQATT and CDR2 SNEGSKA (reference sequence).

This clonotype was observed at least ten times. The V call is TRBV20-1, the J call TRBJ2-5; the D gene could be TRBD1 or TRBD2 (6 bases each). Trimming shortened V by 0 bases and J by 5 bases, and 16 bases separated the two germline ends. The CDR3 runs 15 residues. Germline loops: CDR1 DFQATT, CDR2 SNEGSKA (reference sequence). The CDR3 coding sequence is TGCAGTGCTAGAGAGGGGGGACACCGCCAGGAGACCCAGTACTTC. It specifies CSAREGGHRQETQYF.

V usage is TRBV12-3 or TRBV12-4 and J usage is TRBJ1-2; 7 positions agree with TRBD1. With 6 bases clipped from V and 3 bases from J, the junction kept 10 bases outside the gene matches. The CDR3 runs 15 residues. The CDR3 loop is CASSPTGATYYGYTF. CDR3 DNA: TGTGCCAGCAGCCCAACAGGGGCGACGTACTATGGCTACACCTTC.

This clonotype was counted at least ten times. The J gene is TRBJ2-4, the V gene TRBV4-3; tentatively, D is TRBD1 (7 bases). Germline loops: CDR1 LGHNA, CDR2 YSLEER. V shed 0 bases and J shed 4 bases, with 22 bases lying between them. CDR3 size: 19 residues. The CDR3 reads CASSQDLTLRAGGKNIQYF. The CDR3 bases are TGCGCCAGCAGCCAAGACCTGACGTTGAGAGCAGGGGGGAAAAACATTCAGTACTTC.

This clonotype has at least ten counts. CDR3 in DNA: TGCAGTGCTAGTGGCCTCTACGAGCAGTACTTC. This encodes CSASGLYEQYF. This chain joins TRBV20-1 and TRBJ2-7; the D is unclear. Trimming removed 3 bases at V and 3 bases at J, with 6 bases between. The CDR3 runs 11 residues. CDR1 is DFQATT, CDR2 SNEGSKA, per germline (reference sequence).

This clonotype was seen repeatedly, ten times or more. The chain employs TRBV18 and TRBJ2-1, with D unclear. V lost 2 bases and J 6 bases, leaving 17 bases between the germline ends. Per germline, CDR1 KGHSH and CDR2 LQKENI. The CDR3 is made up of 16 amino acids. This CDR3 is CASSPMIVISGNEQFF. CDR3 sequence (DNA): TGTGCCAGCTCACCAATGATCGTGATATCCGGCAATGAGCAGTTCTTC.

Comment on this clonotype: This may be a read error, as it is one base from a much larger clone. V is TRBV12-3 or TRBV12-4 and J is TRBJ2-5; TRBD2 matches at 8 bases. The CDR3 consists of 18 residues. The CDR3 loop is CACSLAFRSGGQQGTQYF. The CDR3 nucleotides read TGTGCCTGCAGTTTAGCGTTCAGGAGCGGGGGCCAACAGGGGACCCAGTACTTC.

A word on this clonotype: In this CDR3 the conserved last residue, phenylalanine or tryptophan, is missing, so a read error is likely. The limits of the CDR3 on the DNA are not certain, so only TCRdb's listed CDR3 is given. The V and J genes are TRBV12-3 or TRBV12-4 and TRBJ2-5; whether TRBD2, the table's D call, matches the DNA was not checked. From its first to its last residue, the CDR3 has 13 amino acids. CDR3 loop: CASSSGGQETLYS.

This clonotype occurred many times. This chain joins TRBV9 and TRBJ1-1, with 7 bases that match TRBD1. V dropped 3 bases and J dropped 6; count of bases not matched to a gene: 14. CDR1 SGDLS and CDR2 YYNGEE come from the germline V gene. The CDR3 has 16 amino acids. CDR3 nucleotides: TGTGCCAGCAGCGCCCCCCTCAACAGGGGAATCGCTGAAGCTTTCTTT. This encodes CASSAPLNRGIAEAFF.

This clonotype was counted many times. V usage is TRBV10-2 and J usage is TRBJ2-7, with D perhaps matching TRBD1 (6 bases). The CDR3 sequence is 13 residues long. V lost 8 bases, J lost 3 bases, and 14 bases lay in between. CDR1 is WSHSY, CDR2 SAAADI, per germline. CDR3 DNA sequence: TGCGCCAGCCGATTGGACAGTTTCTACGAGCAGTACTTC. Translating gives CASRLDSFYEQYF.

This clonotype was counted many times. This sequence joins TRBV11-2 and TRBJ2-1, with 7 bases aligning to TRBD2. CDR3 length: 15 residues. Per germline, CDR1 SGHAT and CDR2 FQNNGV. V lost 5 bases, J lost 4 bases, and 8 bases stayed unmatched. The chain's CDR3 is CASSDIAGSYNEQFF. CDR3 nucleotide sequence: TGTGCCAGCAGCGACATAGCGGGCTCTTACAATGAGCAGTTCTTC.

The table lists this clonotype with many counts. V gene TRBV6-5 combines with J gene TRBJ1-1; 8 bases fit TRBD1. This CDR3 region has 15 residues. V lost 6 bases to trimming and J lost 6 bases; unmatched junction nucleotides: 12. Germline V gene data show CDR1 as MNHEY and CDR2 as SVGAGI. The CDR3 spells CASRTPQGAASEAFF. DNA for the CDR3: TGTGCCAGCAGGACCCCTCAGGGGGCTGCATCTGAAGCTTTCTTT.

This clonotype showed up many times. The rearrangement links TRBV29-1 to TRBJ2-5; 11 bases are shared with TRBD2. With 6 bases clipped from V and 2 bases from J, the junction kept 2 bases outside the gene matches. The germline V gene has CDR1 SQVTM and CDR2 ANQGSEA. There are 13 residues in the CDR3. The CDR3 region is CSVASGGQETQYF. CDR3 DNA: TGCAGCGTGGCTAGCGGGGGGCAAGAGACCCAGTACTTC.

This clonotype was counted at least ten times. The chain joins TRBV2 to TRBJ2-1; TRBD1 might be the D (5 bases). V shed 6 bases and J shed 4 bases, with 7 bases lying between them. The CDR3 contains 12 residues. Looked up from germline, CDR1 is SNHLY and CDR2 is FYNNEI. CDR3 nucleotides: TGTGCCAGCAGCGCAGGGTACAATGAGCAGTTCTTC. Its translation is CASSAGYNEQFF.

Ten or more counts support this clonotype. The chain uses TRBV5-1 and TRBJ1-1; D unresolved. The germline V and J ends were trimmed by 7 bases and 0 bases, with 16 bases remaining between them. This CDR3 contains 15 residues. CDR1 is SGHRS and CDR2 is YFSETQ in the germline V gene. This CDR3 is CASSGNSFMNTEAFF. The CDR3 region has the DNA TGCGCCAGCTCCGGCAACAGCTTCATGAACACTGAAGCTTTCTTT.

This clonotype was recorded at least ten times. The rearrangement uses TRBV5-1 and TRBJ1-2; a weak D match, TRBD1 (5 bases). The CDR3 has 14 residues. V gave up 5 bases and J gave up 4 bases, with 15 bases separating them. From germline, CDR1 is SGHRS and CDR2 YFSETQ. CDR3 sequence: CASSPLEGLYGYTF. The CDR3 DNA reads as TGCGCCAGCAGTCCCTTAGAGGGACTCTATGGCTACACCTTC.